These 27 T cell receptor beta chains share one sample of origin, sequenced in a study of blood T cell repertoires in COVID-19. Clones were read by immunoSEQ multiplex PCR, and TCRdb kept only the in-frame ones, dropping some. The sample includes about 230,000 clones, 65% to 90% of them seen just once. The specimen was peripheral blood. These receptors came from a man in his forties or fifties with COVID-19, enrolled during active disease.

The chain carries TRBV9 and TRBJ2-7; 9 bases are a match to TRBD1. This CDR3 is built from 14 residues. V was clipped by 3 bases and J by 4 bases; unmatched bases: 5. In germline, CDR1 is SGDLS, CDR2 YYNGEE. The CDR3 reads CASSAGGTGYEQYF. The CDR3 DNA is TGTGCCAGCAGCGCCGGAGGGACAGGGTACGAGCAGTACTTC. Full variable domain (remainder filled in from reference TRBV9 and TRBJ2-7): DSGVTQTPKHLITATGQRVTLRCSPRSGDLSVYWYQQSLDQGLQFLIQYYNGEERAKGNILERFSAQQFPDLHSELNLSSLELGDSALYFCASSAGGTGYEQYFGPGTRLTVT.

J is TRBJ2-7 and V is TRBV2; D might be TRBD1 (6 bases). Trimming cost V 6 bases and J 2 bases, with 8 bases left between them. The germline CDR1 and CDR2 sequences are SNHLY and FYNNEI. The CDR3 has 12 residues. Here the CDR3 reads CASRDRTYEQYF. The CDR3 DNA reads TGTGCCAGCAGGGACAGAACCTACGAGCAGTACTTC.

This sequence joins TRBV2 and TRBJ1-6, with 11 bases fitting TRBD1. The CDR3 covers 13 residues. Germline V gene data show CDR1 as SNHLY and CDR2 as FYNNEI. V was pared by 6 bases and J by 12 bases, with 4 bases of the junction left unmatched. In nucleotides, the CDR3 is TGTGCCAGCAGGGGGACAGGGGGTGGACCCCTCCACTTT. It translates to CASRGTGGGPLHF.

This chain joins TRBV6-1 and TRBJ1-2; no clear D gene. This CDR3 has 14 amino acids. V was pared by 0 bases and J by 5 bases, with 10 bases between. From germline, CDR1 is MNHNS and CDR2 SASEGT. The CDR3 DNA reads as TGTGCCAGCAGTGAAGCGCGAGCCGTGTATGGCTACACCTTC. Its translation is CASSEARAVYGYTF.

This rearrangement joins TRBV19 to TRBJ2-2; 7 nucleotides align to TRBD2. The germline gives CDR1 LNHDA, CDR2 SQIVND (reference sequence). The length of the CDR3 is 17 residues. The V segment lost 0 bases and the J segment 4 bases; nucleotides outside the gene matches: 8. The CDR3 is CASSIDLQRGGTGELFF. DNA for the CDR3: TGTGCCAGTAGTATAGATCTACAGCGCGGGGGCACCGGGGAGCTGTTTTTT. Full variable domain (outside the CDR3, taken from reference TRBV19 and TRBJ2-2): DGGITQSPKYLFRKEGQNVTLSCEQNLNHDAMYWYRQDPGQGLRLIYYSQIVNDFQKGDIAEGYSVSREKKESFPLTVTSAQKNPTAFYLCASSIDLQRGGTGELFFGEGSRLTVL.

Note on this clone: The same CDR3 also results from other DNA sequences found in this sample. The chain has TRBV7-2 and TRBJ2-7; maybe TRBD1 (6 bases). V gave up 1 base and J gave up 4 bases, with 11 bases separating them. Germline CDR1 reads SGHTA; CDR2 reads FQGNSA. The length of the CDR3 is 14 residues. The CDR3 bases are TGTGCCAGCAGCTTAGTACAGGGTTTATACGAGCAGTACTTC. Its translation is CASSLVQGLYEQYF.

The rearrangement links TRBV7-9 to TRBJ2-7, with D perhaps TRBD2 (7 bases). Looked up from germline, CDR1 is SEHNR and CDR2 is FQNEAQ (reference sequence). V was pared by 5 bases and J by 3 bases, with 14 bases between. This CDR3 spans 14 amino acids. CDR3 in amino acids: CASSGRDISYEQYF. The CDR3 DNA follows: TGTGCCAGCAGCGGGAGGGACATTAGCTACGAGCAGTACTTC.

The rearrangement links TRBV4-1 to TRBJ1-2; a possible D gene is TRBD1 (5 bases). There are 14 residues in the CDR3. In germline, CDR1 is MGHRA, CDR2 YSYEKL. The V end lost 4 bases, the J end lost 2 bases, and 11 bases lay between the germline ends. CDR3 nucleotides: TGCGCCAGCAGCCCCGAAGCAGGGAACTATGGCTACACCTTC. Translation gives CASSPEAGNYGYTF.

This chain connects TRBV9 to TRBJ2-2; 9 positions agree with TRBD1. Germline V lookup: CDR1 SGDLS, CDR2 YYNGEE. The V and J ends lost 6 bases and 1 base, in that order; junction bases with no gene match: 10. The CDR3 length is 17 residues. CDR3 bases: TGTGCCAGCACCTTAGGATGGGGACAGGGGAACACCGGGGAGCTGTTTTTT. It encodes CASTLGWGQGNTGELFF. The variable domain in full, with the rest retrieved from reference TRBV9 and TRBJ2-2, is DSGVTQTPKHLITATGQRVTLRCSPRSGDLSVYWYQQSLDQGLQFLIQYYNGEERAKGNILERFSAQQFPDLHSELNLSSLELGDSALYFCASTLGWGQGNTGELFFGEGSRLTVL.

In DNA, the CDR3 is TGTGCCAGCAGCCAAGAACTAGCGGCTCACGAGCAGTACTTC. Protein product: CASSQELAAHEQYF. The chain employs TRBV4-2 and TRBJ2-7, with TRBD2 matching over 8 bases. V shed 0 bases and J 5 bases; nucleotides not matched to a gene: 3. The CDR3 runs to 14 residues. Germline CDR1 and CDR2: LGHNA and YNFKEQ.

This sequence joins TRBV9 and TRBJ2-5; 10 bases are shared with TRBD2. The V gene end was trimmed by 3 bases and the J gene end by 5 bases; junction bases not matched to a gene: 7. Per germline, CDR1 SGDLS and CDR2 YYNGEE. CDR3 length: 15 amino acids. CDR3 sequence reads: CASSGLAGGPETQYF. CDR3 bases: TGTGCCAGCAGCGGATTAGCGGGGGGCCCGGAGACCCAGTACTTC.

The chain joins TRBV6-1 to TRBJ1-1, with TRBD1 as a possible D gene (6 bases). The CDR3 length is 14 residues. Per the germline V gene, CDR1 is MNHNS and CDR2 is SASEGT. V was pared by 3 bases and J by 0 bases, with 8 bases between. This chain's CDR3 is CASSETGMNTEAFF. CDR3 coding DNA: TGTGCCAGCAGTGAGACAGGAATGAACACTGAAGCTTTCTTT.

This clone was found a few times. J is TRBJ2-2 and V is TRBV28; perhaps TRBD1 as D (5 bases). The CDR3 sequence is 16 residues long. With 3 bases removed from V and 0 bases from J, the gap between germline ends came to 11 bases. From germline, CDR1 is MDHEN and CDR2 SYDVKM. For the CDR3, the DNA is TGTGCCAGCAGTTTCGGGTCAGGGACGAACACCGGGGAGCTGTTTTTT. Its translation is CASSFGSGTNTGELFF.

The CDR3 bases are TGTGCCAGCAGTGAAGTTCGGGGAGGGGGGATCTATAATTCACCCCTCCACTTT. Its translation is CASSEVRGGGIYNSPLHF. The gene calls are TRBV6-1 and TRBJ1-6, with a weak D call TRBD1 (6 bases). This CDR3 is built from 18 residues. Trimming cost V 1 base and J 3 bases, with 16 bases left between them. Looked up from germline, CDR1 is MNHNS and CDR2 is SASEGT.

The chain recombines TRBV12-3 or TRBV12-4 with TRBJ2-3; maybe TRBD2 (5 bases). The V end was cut by 5 bases, the J end by 0 bases, with 6 bases between. The CDR3 contains 13 residues. CDR3 nucleotide sequence: TGTGCCAGCAGTGGACTTAGCACAGATACGCAGTATTTT. It specifies CASSGLSTDTQYF.

The chain employs TRBV11-3 and TRBJ2-1; 8 bases are shared with TRBD2. The CDR3 consists of 16 residues. Trimming cost V 4 bases and J 5 bases; bases outside gene matches: 10. CDR1 and CDR2 (germline): SGHNT, YENEEA. The CDR3 loop reads CASSSRIAGNHNEQFF. CDR3 DNA sequence: TGTGCCAGCAGCTCGAGGATAGCGGGGAACCACAATGAGCAGTTCTTC.

The chain recombines TRBV5-1 with TRBJ1-2, with D uncertain. This CDR3 is built from 13 residues. The germline V gene has CDR1 SGHRS and CDR2 YFSETQ. V was pared by 0 bases and J by 4 bases, with 7 bases between. CDR3 nucleotide sequence: TGCGCCAGCAGCTTGGAAGTCAGCTATGGCTACACCTTC. Translation gives CASSLEVSYGYTF.

The V call is TRBV27, the J call TRBJ1-1; D unresolved. Germline CDR1 reads MNHEY; CDR2 reads SMNVEV (reference sequence). Trimming removed 5 bases at V and 5 bases at J, with 6 bases between. The CDR3 consists of 11 residues. The CDR3 protein is CASSSLTEAFF. CDR3 bases: TGTGCCAGCAGTAGCCTGACTGAAGCTTTCTTT.

The rearrangement uses TRBV27 and TRBJ1-1, with D perhaps matching TRBD1 (5 bases). CDR3 length: 14 residues. In germline, CDR1 is MNHEY, CDR2 SMNVEV (reference sequence). The V end was cut by 5 bases, the J end by 1 base, with 11 bases between. CDR3 loop: CASSTGMGNTEAFF. CDR3 DNA: TGTGCCAGCAGTACAGGAATGGGGAACACTGAAGCTTTCTTT.

This clone was seen once. This chain connects TRBV10-1 to TRBJ2-7, with 7 positions matching TRBD1. The junction had 9 bases not matched to a gene; V was cut back by 5 bases and J by 5 bases. The CDR3 contains 14 residues. CDR1 and CDR2 (germline): WNHNN, SYGVQD (reference sequence). The CDR3 is CASSTDRVSHEQYF. In DNA, the CDR3 is TGCGCCAGCAGTACCGACAGGGTCAGCCACGAGCAGTACTTC.

The V and J genes are TRBV29-1 and TRBJ1-2, with 8 nucleotides matching TRBD1. V gave up 3 bases and J gave up 11 bases; unmatched junction bases: 5. The CDR3 has 11 amino acids. Germline CDR1 reads SQVTM; CDR2 reads ANQGSEA. The CDR3 nucleotides read TGCAGCGTTGATAGGACAGGGCGATACACCTTC. Amino acid sequence: CSVDRTGRYTF.

The V call is TRBV7-2, the J call TRBJ1-1; D is uncertain. CDR3 length: 12 residues. V lost 5 bases and J 10 bases, leaving 14 bases between the germline ends. Germline CDR1 reads SGHTA; CDR2 reads FQGNSA. The CDR3 DNA reads as TGTGCCAGCAGCCCTGAAATCGGGAGAGCTTTCTTT. Encoded protein: CASSPEIGRAFF.

The chain is built from TRBV7-2 and TRBJ2-4; 9 bases map to TRBD2. The CDR3 is 15 amino acids. Germline assignment: CDR1 SGHTA and CDR2 FQGNSA. J lost 7 bases, V lost 5 bases, and 9 bases had no gene match. The CDR3 reads CASSHRLAARNIQYF. CDR3 coding DNA: TGTGCCAGCAGCCACCGACTAGCGGCCAGGAACATTCAGTACTTC.

The chain joins TRBV7-3 to TRBJ1-1; D unresolved. Germline V gene data show CDR1 as SGHTA and CDR2 as FQGTGA. The V end was cut by 1 base, the J end by 2 bases, with 11 bases between. The CDR3 totals 15 residues. In DNA, the CDR3 is TGTGCCAGCAGCTTAAATGGGCAGCCAAACACTGAAGCTTTCTTT. This translates into CASSLNGQPNTEAFF.

The V and J genes are TRBV24-1 and TRBJ1-5, with TRBD1 as a possible D gene (6 bases). V was clipped by 5 bases and J by 4 bases, with 17 bases between them. The CDR3 consists of 16 residues. The V gene's germline CDR1 is KGHDR and CDR2 SFDVKD. As DNA, the CDR3 is TGTGCCACCAGTGTCGGCGGGACACTAGCGAATCAGCCCCAGCATTTT. The encoded protein is CATSVGGTLANQPQHF.

The chain employs TRBV24-1 and TRBJ1-2; 8 bases are a match to TRBD1. The CDR3 spans 12 residues. From germline, CDR1 is KGHDR and CDR2 SFDVKD. The trim removed 12 bases at V and 7 bases at J, leaving 9 bases unmatched. CDR3 amino acids: CASGGPLSGYTF. The CDR3 nucleotides read TGTGCCTCAGGGGGCCCTTTATCTGGCTACACCTTC.

This chain links TRBV15 with TRBJ2-1, with 10 positions matching TRBD1. J was trimmed by 3 bases and V by 4 bases; bases with no gene match: 9. Germline V gene data show CDR1 as LNHNV and CDR2 as YYDKDF (reference sequence). The CDR3 is 17 residues long. CDR3 sequence: CATSIGRGTGDYNEQFF. The CDR3 DNA is TGTGCCACCAGCATAGGGAGGGGGACAGGGGACTACAATGAGCAGTTCTTC.